The 7 T cell receptor beta chains below all came from one sample that was sequenced in a study of T cells in localized non-small cell lung cancer. This table comes from immunoSEQ multiplex PCR, and its TCRdb copy is limited to in-frame clones, with some not included. The sample has over 2,000 clones, 21% seen once. The sequenced sample was normal lung tissue next to the tumor, obtained before any cancer treatment. These TCRs come from a woman aged 40 to 75 with stage I lung adenocarcinoma.

V usage is TRBV19 and J usage is TRBJ1-1; 9 bases fit TRBD1. Losses at the gene ends were 7 bases for V and 5 bases for J; bases not matched to a gene: 5. This CDR3 is built from 13 residues. Germline CDR1 LNHDA, CDR2 SQIVND (reference sequence). CDR3 amino acids: CASMGQGRTEAFF. The DNA for the CDR3 is TGTGCCAGTATGGGACAGGGTCGGACTGAAGCTTTCTTT.

This clone occurred a few times. The V and J genes are TRBV9 and TRBJ2-7; no clear D. Trimming left V 4 bases short and J 2 bases short, with 10 bases between. Germline CDR1 reads SGDLS; CDR2 reads YYNGEE. The CDR3 loop spans 13 amino acids. The CDR3 sequence: CASSSGPTYEQYF. CDR3 DNA sequence: TGTGCCAGCAGCTCAGGACCCACCTACGAGCAGTACTTC.

This clone was counted between two and nine times. V is TRBV11-3 and J is TRBJ1-1, with TRBD1 as a possible D gene (6 bases). CDR3 size: 14 residues. The germline gives CDR1 SGHNT, CDR2 YENEEA. Trimming removed 8 bases from V and 5 bases from J, with 18 bases in between. The CDR3: CASLRGGLETEAFF. The CDR3 DNA follows: TGTGCCAGCCTCCGGGGGGGGCTGGAAACTGAAGCTTTCTTT.

The genes are TRBV29-1 and TRBJ2-3; no clear D gene. Deletions cut 4 bases from V and 4 bases from J, with 12 bases between. CDR3 length equals 13 residues. From germline, CDR1 is SQVTM and CDR2 ANQGSEA. In DNA form, the CDR3 reads TGCAGCGTTGCTGGCTCTCGGGCAGATACGCAGTATTTT. This gives the protein CSVAGSRADTQYF.

The J gene is TRBJ2-6, the V gene TRBV6-8, with D uncertain. The CDR3 contains 17 residues. Germline V gives CDR1 MNHGY, CDR2 SAAAGT. Trimming stripped 0 bases from V and 2 bases from J, with 11 bases between. The CDR3 nucleotides read TGTGCCAGCAGTTACTCGCGAGGTTTTGCTGGGGCCAACGTCCTGACTTTC. It codes for CASSYSRGFAGANVLTF.

The rearrangement uses TRBV11-3 and TRBJ2-3; the D gene is possibly TRBD2 (5 bases). The CDR3 has 16 residues. V shed 4 bases and J shed 4 bases, with 18 bases lying between them. CDR1 SGHNT and CDR2 YENEEA come from the germline V gene. This CDR3 is CASSSLFEGGPDTQYF. CDR3 bases: TGTGCCAGCAGCTCACTTTTCGAGGGTGGTCCAGATACGCAGTATTTT.

The V gene is TRBV28, the J gene TRBJ2-6; D unresolved. The V end lost 4 bases, the J end lost 0 bases, and 10 bases lay between the germline ends. Germline CDR1 and CDR2: MDHEN and SYDVKM. The CDR3 consists of 16 residues. The CDR3 spells CASSSHKNSGANVLTF. CDR3 nucleotide sequence: TGTGCCAGCAGTTCGCATAAAAACTCTGGGGCCAACGTCCTGACTTTC. Complete variable domain (other parts from reference TRBV28 and TRBJ2-6): DVKVTQSSRYLVKRTGEKVFLECVQDMDHENMFWYRQDPGLGLRLIYFSYDVKMKEKGDIPEGYSVSREKKERFSLILESASTNQTSMYLCASSSHKNSGANVLTFGAGSRLTVL.